This T cell receptor (beta chain) was identified in a study of cytomegalovirus exposure and HLA in healthy donors. Study results and limitations: Apparent HLA restriction characterized most CMV-associated TCR beta chains in a later analysis. Later analysis identified a missense DCLRE1C variant that was linked to TCR beta V- and J-gene trimming.

With respect to this clone: Antigen specificity is unknown.

The PCR had 60 Vbeta and 13 Jbeta primers. Assay used: immunoSEQ multiplex PCR; TCRdb lists only in-frame clones, some missing. The sample carries about 120,000 clones, about 74% recorded once. Germline V gene lookup returns CDR1 GTSNPN and CDR2 SVGIG (reference sequence). The CDR3 sequence is 18 residues long. The ends lost 1 base at V and 1 base at J; junction bases unmatched: 10. This sequence was found in a woman aged 40 to 50 in good health and CMV-seropositive. Sequencing input: PBMCs. This chain uses TRBV30 with TRBJ2-1; 10 nucleotides line up with TRBD2. Here the CDR3 reads CAWSGLLSGRGSYNEQFF. The DNA for the CDR3 is TGTGCCTGGAGTGGACTGCTCAGCGGGAGGGGGTCCTACAATGAGCAGTTCTTC.